Each of the 10 T cell receptor beta chains below was sequenced from the same sample in a study of blood T cell repertoires in COVID-19. Profiled with immunoSEQ multiplex PCR; TCRdb holds only in-frame clones, not every one. The data show 70,000 to 100,000 clones, approximately 80% seen once. Material for sequencing was peripheral blood. The source is a woman aged 80 or older with acute or convalescent COVID-19.

The chain carries TRBV12-3 or TRBV12-4 and TRBJ1-3; TRBD1 matches at 7 bases. The V segment lost 8 bases and the J segment 2 bases; nucleotides outside the gene matches: 3. The CDR3 totals 13 residues. CDR3 amino acids: CASARGAGNTIYF. CDR3 DNA sequence: TGTGCCAGCGCCAGGGGGGCTGGAAACACCATATATTTT.

This sequence joins TRBV9 and TRBJ2-5, with TRBD2 identical over 10 bases. The trim removed 4 bases at V and 3 bases at J, leaving 6 bases unmatched. Per the germline V gene, CDR1 is SGDLS and CDR2 is YYNGEE. CDR3 size: 15 residues. CDR3 region: CASSLTSGEKETQYF. The CDR3 coding sequence is TGTGCCAGCAGCTTAACTAGCGGGGAAAAAGAGACCCAGTACTTC.

As DNA, the CDR3 is TGTGCCAGCAGCCGGACAGGGGTCAACAAGGTCGCTCTGGGCTACACCTTC. This translates into CASSRTGVNKVALGYTF. This chain uses TRBV6-2 or TRBV6-3 with TRBJ1-2, with TRBD1 identical over 9 bases. The V gene's germline CDR1 is MNHEY and CDR2 SVGEGT. The CDR3 has 17 amino acids. V lost 6 bases and J lost 8; bases outside the gene matches: 19.

V gene TRBV5-8 combines with J gene TRBJ2-5; 9 nucleotides agree with TRBD1. This CDR3 contains 15 residues. Losses at the gene ends were 2 bases for V and 4 bases for J; bases not matched to a gene: 6. CDR1 and CDR2 (germline): SGHTS, YDEGEE. The CDR3 region is CASSFPGQGGETQYF. CDR3 DNA: TGTGCCAGCAGCTTTCCGGGACAGGGCGGAGAGACCCAGTACTTC. Combining the CDR3 with reference TRBV5-8 and TRBJ2-5 gives the whole variable domain EAGVTQSPTHLIKTRGQQATLRCSPISGHTSVYWYQQALGLGLQFLLWYDEGEERNRGNFPPRFSGRQFPNYSSELNVNALELEDSALYLCASSFPGQGGETQYFGPGTRLLVL.

The DNA of the CDR3 is TGTGCCAGCAGCTTAACACAGGGCAATGAGCAGTTCTTC. Protein: CASSLTQGNEQFF. The V call is TRBV11-3, the J call TRBJ2-1; maybe TRBD1 (6 bases). Per germline, CDR1 SGHNT and CDR2 YENEEA. This CDR3 region has 13 residues. Trimming removed 2 bases from V and 6 bases from J, with 8 bases in between.

The genes are TRBV6-5 and TRBJ1-2; TRBD1 might be the D (5 bases). V lost 7 bases, J lost 5 bases, and 11 bases lay in between. The CDR3 has 12 amino acids. Germline V lookup: CDR1 MNHEY, CDR2 SVGAGI. The DNA of the CDR3 is TGTGCCAGCACCCTGGGGGGGTATGGCTACACCTTC. Residues: CASTLGGYGYTF.

As DNA, the CDR3 is TGTGCCAGCAGCTTAGTTAGGGACAGCTCCTACGAGCAGTACTTC. This sequence encodes CASSLVRDSSYEQYF. The V call is TRBV7-9, the J call TRBJ2-7, with 7 bases matching TRBD1. V shed 1 base, J shed 0 bases, and the junction held 3 bases outside the gene matches. This CDR3 has 15 amino acids. Per the germline V gene, CDR1 is SEHNR and CDR2 is FQNEAQ (reference sequence).

This clone occurred a few times. This sequence joins TRBV28 and TRBJ2-7, with 8 bases that match TRBD2. CDR1 and CDR2 from the germline V gene are MDHEN and SYDVKM. V was clipped by 2 bases and J by 1 base; unmatched bases: 7. This CDR3 is built from 16 residues. The CDR3: CASSLGSGGRSYEQYF. DNA for the CDR3: TGTGCCAGCAGTTTAGGGAGCGGGGGCCGATCCTACGAGCAGTACTTC.

The chain is built from TRBV6-2 or TRBV6-3 and TRBJ2-7; a weak D match, TRBD1 (6 bases). From germline, CDR1 is MNHEY and CDR2 SVGEGT. CDR3 length equals 15 residues. V lost 5 bases and J lost 1, with 15 bases in between. The CDR3 loop reads CASSDQGMSSYEQYF. DNA for the CDR3: TGTGCCAGCAGTGACCAGGGGATGAGTTCCTACGAGCAGTACTTC.

This clone showed up just a few times. The chain recombines TRBV6-6 with TRBJ1-4, with D uncertain. V gave up 5 bases and J gave up 8 bases, with 15 bases separating them. The CDR3 runs to 14 residues. In germline, CDR1 is MNHNY, CDR2 SVGAGI (reference sequence). CDR3 residues: CASSLPGGREKLFF. In DNA form, the CDR3 reads TGTGCCAGCAGTCTCCCAGGTGGTAGAGAAAAACTGTTTTTT.